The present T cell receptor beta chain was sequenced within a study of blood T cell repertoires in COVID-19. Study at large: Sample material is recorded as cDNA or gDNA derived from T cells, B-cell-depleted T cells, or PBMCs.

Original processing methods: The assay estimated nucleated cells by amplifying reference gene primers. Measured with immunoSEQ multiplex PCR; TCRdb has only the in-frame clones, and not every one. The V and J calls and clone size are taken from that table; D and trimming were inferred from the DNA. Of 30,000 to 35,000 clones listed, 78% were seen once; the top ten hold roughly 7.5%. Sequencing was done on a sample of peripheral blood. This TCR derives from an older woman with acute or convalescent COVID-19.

The CDR3 coding sequence is TGTGCCAGCAGCTCATCCAGGGGAGACAATGAGCAGTTCTTC. It specifies CASSSSRGDNEQFF. The chain combines TRBV11-2 with TRBJ2-1; D is perhaps TRBD1 (6 bases). Looked up from germline, CDR1 is SGHAT and CDR2 is FQNNGV. The CDR3 has 14 amino acids. Trimming took 4 bases from V and 5 from J, leaving 12 bases between them.